This T cell receptor (beta chain) was sequenced during a study of OX40 agonist ivuxolimab in advanced cancers. Study overall: Clinicians treated patients with ivuxolimab, an agonistic anti-OX40 (CD134) antibody. Study-wide results and caveats: Some nonresponders likewise displayed low normalized T-cell clonal expansion.

On this clone: What it binds is unknown.

This CDR3 is built from 18 residues. CDR1 is LNHDA and CDR2 is SQIVND in the germline V gene (reference sequence). Trimming shortened V by 2 bases and J by 0 bases, and 17 bases separated the two germline ends. Method: immunoSEQ multiplex PCR; TCRdb's copy keeps in-frame clones and lacks some. In the table there are about 65,000 clones, about 90% of which are singletons. The TCR comes from an adult with an advanced solid tumor such as melanoma, head and neck, liver or kidney cancer. The chain couples TRBV19 to TRBJ1-5; a weak D match, TRBD1 (6 bases). The source was CD4+ or CD8+ T cells sorted from blood, collected in a trial of the OX40 agonist ivuxolimab. The CDR3 nucleotides are TGTGCCAGTAGTATAAGTTTGGGGCAGGGGTATAGCAATCAGCCCCAGCATTTT. Protein sequence: CASSISLGQGYSNQPQHF.